Listed below are T cell receptor beta chains from one sample, sequenced in a study of cytomegalovirus exposure and HLA in healthy donors. Repertoires were generated with immunoSEQ multiplex PCR, while TCRdb's copy carries only in-frame clones and drops some. The sample shows more than 250,000 clones, about 90% of them seen only once. The sequenced sample was PBMCs. Source of these receptors: a woman in her late teens or twenties in good health and CMV-seronegative. CDR3s include the opening cysteine and the closing phenylalanine or tryptophan. A D gene is named only where the DNA matches it firmly.

j_gene | d_gene | v_gene | CDR3nt | CDR3aa
TRBJ1-3 | - | TRBV9 | TGTGCCAGCAGCGAGGGGGCTGGAAACACCATATATTTT | CASSEGAGNTIYF
TRBJ1-1 | - | TRBV2 | TGTGCCAGCAGTGGGGGGAGGATCATGAACACTGAAGCTTTCTTT | CASSGGRIMNTEAFF
TRBJ2-7 | TRBD1 | TRBV19 | TGTGCCAGTAGGGACCGGGACAGACCTCACTACGAGCAGTACTTC | CASRDRDRPHYEQYF
TRBJ2-7 | TRBD1 | TRBV10-1 | TGCGCCAGCAGTGATCCGGGACAGGGGGTGGACGAGCAGTACTTC | CASSDPGQGVDEQYF
TRBJ2-1 | TRBD1 | TRBV2 | TGTGCCAGCAGTGATGACAGGGGGTATCGGTACAATGAGCAGTTCTTC | CASSDDRGYRYNEQFF
TRBJ1-6 | TRBD1 | TRBV7-9 | TGTTCCAGCAGCACCCAGGGGGCCAATTCACCCCTCCACTTT | CSSSTQGANSPLHF
TRBJ2-1 | - | TRBV6-1 | TGTGCCAGCAGTGAAGCGCTCGGGTATGGTGGCAATGAGCAGTTCTTC | CASSEALGYGGNEQFF
TRBJ2-1 | - | TRBV9 | TGTGCCAGCAGCGAACGACTAGAGCCTTCCTACAATGAGCAGTTCTTC | CASSERLEPSYNEQFF
TRBJ1-2 | - | TRBV6-1 | TGTGCCAGCTTAATGCCCCTCTTAGGGGATAAGGGCTACACCTTC | CASLMPLLGDKGYTF
TRBJ1-6 | TRBD1 | TRBV5-1 | TGCGCCAGCAGCTTGGGAGGGACAGGGAATTCACCCCTCCACTTT | CASSLGGTGNSPLHF
TRBJ2-1 | TRBD2 | TRBV6-5 | TGTGCCAGCCGAAGCGGGGAATTGGGCAATGAGCAGTTCTTC | CASRSGELGNEQFF
TRBJ2-5 | TRBD2 | TRBV12-5 | TGTGCTAGTGGAAGGGCTAGCGGGGGGGCCTATTTGGAGACCCAGTACTTC | CASGRASGGAYLETQYF
TRBJ1-1 | TRBD1 | TRBV2 | TGTGCCAGCAATAGACAGGGAACGAACACTGAAGCTTTCTTT | CASNRQGTNTEAFF